This TCR beta chain was documented in a study of CD8+ T cells in alopecia areata. Study in general: Dosing with tofacitinib proceeded for 6 to 18 months, followed by 6 months off drug. Percent of scalp involved defined treated patients' severity scores. Study results and caveats: Scalp lesions, especially in alopecia totalis/universalis, had higher clonality than normal scalp. Scalp and blood samples kept many expanded lesional clones throughout tofacitinib.

Extracted from the samples, RNA was reverse transcribed into cDNA to serve as the sequencing template. The method was immunoSEQ multiplex PCR; TCRdb's version includes in-frame clones alone and lacks a portion of them. This sample has a few hundred thousand clones, with around two fifths found just once. Looked up from germline, CDR1 is MDHEN and CDR2 is SYDVKM. There are 16 residues in the CDR3. V lost 6 bases, J lost 3 bases, and 13 bases stayed unmatched. Treatment meaning: oral pan-JAK inhibitor, 5-10 mg twice daily. This clone has a count of ten or more. Its antigen is as yet unknown. The rearrangement joins TRBV28 to TRBJ2-7; TRBD1 matches 8 bases. The source material was CD4+ T cells sorted from blood, sampled at roughly week 30, from a patient treated with tofacitinib. This TCR was recovered from a human donor with alopecia areata. The CDR3 protein is CASRSGQGTAHYEQYF. The CDR3 nucleotides are TGTGCCAGCAGATCTGGACAGGGCACGGCCCACTACGAGCAGTACTTC.